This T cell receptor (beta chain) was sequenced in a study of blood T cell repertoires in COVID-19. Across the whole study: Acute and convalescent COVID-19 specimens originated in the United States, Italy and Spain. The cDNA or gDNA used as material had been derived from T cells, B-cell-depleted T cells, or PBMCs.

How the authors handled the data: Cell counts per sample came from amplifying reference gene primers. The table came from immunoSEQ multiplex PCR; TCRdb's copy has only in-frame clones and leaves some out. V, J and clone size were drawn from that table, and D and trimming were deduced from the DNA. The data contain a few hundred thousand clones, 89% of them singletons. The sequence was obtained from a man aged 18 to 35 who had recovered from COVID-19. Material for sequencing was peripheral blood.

The CDR3 here is CASSSRSTQPQHF. As DNA, the CDR3 is TGTGCCAGCAGTTCGAGGTCGACTCAGCCCCAGCATTTT. The chain uses TRBV27 and TRBJ1-5, with D unresolved. V lost 4 bases and J 6 bases, leaving 10 bases between the germline ends. The germline V gene has CDR1 MNHEY and CDR2 SMNVEV (reference sequence). The CDR3 runs to 13 residues.